The clone carrying this TCR beta chain was recorded a few times. Antigen specificity is unknown. The data were obtained in a study of response to subunit inactivated influenza vaccine. Study-level findings and limits: The study's authors posited that every seasonal influenza vaccination enlists few new T cells.

TCRdb used MiXCR to reprocess the RT-PCR reads, holding one entry per CDR3 protein. The data contain about 500,000 distinct CDR3 sequences, about 15% of them singletons. This receptor was obtained from a man in his fifties or sixties who received an inactivated influenza vaccine. The sample in question was CD4+ T cells sorted from PBMCs, obtained roughly 24 months after vaccination.

The CDR3 DNA follows: TGTGCCAGCAGGGGGGTGGCGGTCGTTGAGCAGTTCTTC. Its protein product is CASRGVAVVEQFF. The V gene is TRBV12-3 or TRBV12-4, the J gene TRBJ2-1; D is tentatively TRBD1 or TRBD2 (5 bases each). Trimming took off 6 bases at V and 9 bases at J, with 15 bases between the two ends. The CDR3 spans 13 residues.